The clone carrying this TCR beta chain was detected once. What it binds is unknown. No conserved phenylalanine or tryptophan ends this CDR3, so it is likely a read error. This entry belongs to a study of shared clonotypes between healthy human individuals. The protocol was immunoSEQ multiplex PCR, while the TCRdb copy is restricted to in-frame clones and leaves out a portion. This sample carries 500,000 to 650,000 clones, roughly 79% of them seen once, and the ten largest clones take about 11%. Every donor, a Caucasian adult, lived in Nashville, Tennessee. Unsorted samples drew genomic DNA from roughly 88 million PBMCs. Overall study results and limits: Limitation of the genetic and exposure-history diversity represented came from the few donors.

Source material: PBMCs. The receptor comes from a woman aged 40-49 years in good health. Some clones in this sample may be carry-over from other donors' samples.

CDR3 residues: CAITGQGAYGYTS. The CDR3 DNA reads TGTGCCATCACGGGACAGGGTGCATATGGCTACACCTCC. The J gene is TRBJ1-2, the V gene TRBV10-3; 9 bases fit TRBD1. The CDR3 spans 13 residues. The J segment lost 5 bases and the V segment lost 7 bases, leaving 5 bases of the junction unmatched. Germline V CDR1 and CDR2: ENHRY, SYGVKD.